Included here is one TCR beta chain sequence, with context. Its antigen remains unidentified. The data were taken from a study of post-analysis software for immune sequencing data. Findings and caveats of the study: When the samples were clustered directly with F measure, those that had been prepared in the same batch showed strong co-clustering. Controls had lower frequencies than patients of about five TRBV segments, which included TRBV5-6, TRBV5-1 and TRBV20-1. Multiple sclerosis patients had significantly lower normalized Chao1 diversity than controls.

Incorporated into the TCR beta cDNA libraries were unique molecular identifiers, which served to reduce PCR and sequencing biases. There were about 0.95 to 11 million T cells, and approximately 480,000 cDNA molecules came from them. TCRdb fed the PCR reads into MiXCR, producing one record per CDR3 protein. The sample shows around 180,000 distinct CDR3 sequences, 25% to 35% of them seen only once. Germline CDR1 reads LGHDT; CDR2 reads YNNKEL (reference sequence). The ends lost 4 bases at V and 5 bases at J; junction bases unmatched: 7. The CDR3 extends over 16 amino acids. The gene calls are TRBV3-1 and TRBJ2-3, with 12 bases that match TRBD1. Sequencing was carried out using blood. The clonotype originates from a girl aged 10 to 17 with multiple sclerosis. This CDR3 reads CASSPGQGAGEDTQYF. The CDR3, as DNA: TGTGCCAGCAGCCCGGGACAGGGGGCCGGAGAAGATACGCAGTATTTT.